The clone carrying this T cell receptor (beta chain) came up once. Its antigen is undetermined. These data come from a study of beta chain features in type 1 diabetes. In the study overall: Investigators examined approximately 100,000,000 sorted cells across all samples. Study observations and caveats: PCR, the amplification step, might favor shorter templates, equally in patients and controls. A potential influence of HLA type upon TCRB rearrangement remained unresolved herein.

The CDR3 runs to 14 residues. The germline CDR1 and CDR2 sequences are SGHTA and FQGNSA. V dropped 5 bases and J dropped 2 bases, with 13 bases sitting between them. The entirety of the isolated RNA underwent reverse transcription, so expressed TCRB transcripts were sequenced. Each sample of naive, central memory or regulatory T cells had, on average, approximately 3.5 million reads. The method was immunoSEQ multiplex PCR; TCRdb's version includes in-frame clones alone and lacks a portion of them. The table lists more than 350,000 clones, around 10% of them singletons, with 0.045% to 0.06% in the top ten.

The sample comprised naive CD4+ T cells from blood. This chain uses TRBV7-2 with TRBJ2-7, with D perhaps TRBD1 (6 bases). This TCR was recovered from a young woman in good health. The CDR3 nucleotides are TGTGCCAGCAGCCAGGGGTCAGGGACCTACGAGCAGTACGTC. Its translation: CASSQGSGTYEQYV.